What follows describes a single T cell receptor beta chain. Its antigen remains unidentified. Measured with immunoSEQ multiplex PCR; TCRdb has only the in-frame clones, and not every one. The data show 90,000 to 120,000 clones, around 90% seen once. Patients were ineligible given autoimmune disease history or systemic immunosuppression. This specimen belongs to a study of OX40 agonist ivuxolimab in advanced cancers. General observations from the study: Individuals who were partial responders at 0.1-3.0 mg/kg had clonal expansion that ranked among the lowest. Certain nonresponders likewise exhibited a low normalized T-cell clonal expansion. Researchers report that CD8+ T cells had, on average, more expanded clones than CD4+.

The CDR3 loop spans 14 amino acids. V trimming: 7 bases; J trimming: 7 bases; junction bases outside the gene matches: 8. Germline loops: CDR1 LNHDA, CDR2 SQIVND (reference sequence). The chain combines TRBV19 with TRBJ1-4; 8 nucleotides align to TRBD1. This clonotype originated in an adult with an advanced solid tumor such as melanoma, head and neck, liver or kidney cancer. The sample was CD4+ or CD8+ T cells sorted from blood, taken in a trial of the OX40 agonist ivuxolimab. The CDR3 nucleotides are TGTGCCAGTACCCAGACAGGGGACGGTGAAAAACTGTTTTTT. This translates into CASTQTGDGEKLFF.